The clone carrying this TCR beta chain was seen a single time. The sample comes from a study of blood T cell repertoires in COVID-19. Turning to the study itself: Acute and convalescent COVID-19 specimens originated in the United States, Italy and Spain.

The repertoire was sequenced with immunoSEQ multiplex PCR; TCRdb's copy has only in-frame clones and lacks some. The sample yields under 130,000 clones, roughly 90% seen once. The CDR3 is 14 amino acids. After removal of 6 bases from V and 10 bases from J, the junction contained 9 bases not matched to a gene. In germline, CDR1 is MNHEY, CDR2 SVGAGI. The chain links TRBV6-5 to TRBJ1-6; TRBD1 agrees at 7 bases. The receptor comes from a woman older than 75 in a cohort sampled during active COVID-19. The sample was peripheral blood. The CDR3: CASRFDRENSPLHF. CDR3 sequence (DNA): TGTGCCAGCAGGTTCGACAGGGAGAACTCACCCCTCCACTTT.